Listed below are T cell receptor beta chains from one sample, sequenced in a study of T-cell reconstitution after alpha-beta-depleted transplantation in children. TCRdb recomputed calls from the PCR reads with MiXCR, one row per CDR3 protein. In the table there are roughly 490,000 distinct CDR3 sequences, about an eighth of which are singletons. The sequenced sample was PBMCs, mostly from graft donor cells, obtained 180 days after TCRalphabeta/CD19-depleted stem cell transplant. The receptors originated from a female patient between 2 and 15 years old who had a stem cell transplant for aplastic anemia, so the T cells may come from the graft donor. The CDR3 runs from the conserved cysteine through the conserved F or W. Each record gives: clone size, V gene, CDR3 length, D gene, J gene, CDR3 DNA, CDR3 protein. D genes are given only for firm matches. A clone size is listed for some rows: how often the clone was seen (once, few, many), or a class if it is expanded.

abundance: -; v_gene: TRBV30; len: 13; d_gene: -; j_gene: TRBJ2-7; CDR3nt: TGTGCCTGGAGGGAGGAGACCTATTACGAGCAGTACTTC; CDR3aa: CAWREETYYEQYF
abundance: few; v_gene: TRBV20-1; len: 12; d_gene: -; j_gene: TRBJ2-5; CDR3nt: TGCAGTGCAACGGGACGAAAAGAGACCCAGTACTTC; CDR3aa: CSATGRKETQYF
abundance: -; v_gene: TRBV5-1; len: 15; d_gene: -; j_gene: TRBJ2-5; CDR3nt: TGCGCCAGCAGCTTGGCCGGGGTAGGACAAGAGACCCAGTACTTC; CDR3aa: CASSLAGVGQETQYF
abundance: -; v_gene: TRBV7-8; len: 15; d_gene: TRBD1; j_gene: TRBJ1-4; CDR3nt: TGTGCCAGCACCGTCACGACAGGGAAGAATGAAAAACTGTTTTTT; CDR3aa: CASTVTTGKNEKLFF
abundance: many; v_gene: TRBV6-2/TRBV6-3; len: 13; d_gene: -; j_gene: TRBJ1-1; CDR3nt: TGTGCCAGCAGCGAGAGCCTGAACACTGAAGCTTTCTTT; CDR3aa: CASSESLNTEAFF
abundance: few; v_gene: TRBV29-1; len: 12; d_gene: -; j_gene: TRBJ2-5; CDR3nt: TGCAGCGTTGAATTCACTTCTGAGACCCAGTACTTC; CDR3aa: CSVEFTSETQYF
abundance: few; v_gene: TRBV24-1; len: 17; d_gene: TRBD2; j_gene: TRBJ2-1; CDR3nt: TGTGCCACCAGTGATCCTAGCGGGAAGAGCTCCTACAATGAGCAGTTCTTC; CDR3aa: CATSDPSGKSSYNEQFF
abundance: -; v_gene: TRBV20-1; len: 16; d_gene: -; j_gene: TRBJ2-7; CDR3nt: TGCAGTGCTAGAGATGGAGCTAAACCCCACTCCTACGAGCAGTACTTC; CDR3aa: CSARDGAKPHSYEQYF
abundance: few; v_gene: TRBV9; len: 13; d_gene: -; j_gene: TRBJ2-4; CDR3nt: TGTGCCAGCAGCGTAGATCGGGGAAACATTCAGTACTTC; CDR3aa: CASSVDRGNIQYF
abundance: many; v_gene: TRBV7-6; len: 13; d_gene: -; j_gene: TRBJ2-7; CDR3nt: TGTGCCAGCAGTTCACCACCATCCTACGAGCAGTACTTC; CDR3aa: CASSSPPSYEQYF
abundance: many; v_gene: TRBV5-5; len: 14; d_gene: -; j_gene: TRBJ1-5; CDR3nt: TGTGCCAGCAACCAGGGTATGGGCAATCAGCCCCAGCATTTT; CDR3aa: CASNQGMGNQPQHF
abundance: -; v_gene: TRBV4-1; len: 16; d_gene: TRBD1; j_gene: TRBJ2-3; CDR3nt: TGCGCCAGCAGCCAACTGCCGGGACAGGGTATGGTTACGCAGTATTTT; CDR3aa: CASSQLPGQGMVTQYF
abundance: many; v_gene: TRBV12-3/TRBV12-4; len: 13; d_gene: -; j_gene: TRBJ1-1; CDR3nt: TGTGCCGACGGGGACCCCGGGACGGCTGAAGCTTTCTTT; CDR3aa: CADGDPGTAEAFF
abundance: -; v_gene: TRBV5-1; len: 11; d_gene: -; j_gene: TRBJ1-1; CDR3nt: TGCGCCAGCAGCTTGGTTAATGAAGCTTTCTTT; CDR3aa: CASSLVNEAFF
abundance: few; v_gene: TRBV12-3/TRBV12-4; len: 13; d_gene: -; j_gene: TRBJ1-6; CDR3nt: TGTGCCAGTACCCTTCGCGGGGATTCACCCCTCCACTTT; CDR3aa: CASTLRGDSPLHF
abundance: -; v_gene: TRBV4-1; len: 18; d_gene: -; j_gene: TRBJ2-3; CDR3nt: TGCGCCAGCAGCCAAGATCGTTTTCCGGAGGGGGTGACAGATACGCAGTATTTT; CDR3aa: CASSQDRFPEGVTDTQYF
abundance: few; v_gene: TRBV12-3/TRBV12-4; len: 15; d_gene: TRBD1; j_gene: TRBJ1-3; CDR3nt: TGTGCCAGCAGCTCCGGACAGGCCTCTGGAAACACCATATATTTT; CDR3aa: CASSSGQASGNTIYF
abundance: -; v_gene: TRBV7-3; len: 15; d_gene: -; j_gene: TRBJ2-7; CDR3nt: TGTGCCAGCAGCTCCCAGGGGACATTTGCGGACGAGCAGTACTTC; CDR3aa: CASSSQGTFADEQYF
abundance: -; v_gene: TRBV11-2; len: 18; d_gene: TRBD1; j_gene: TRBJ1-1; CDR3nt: TGTGCCAGCAGCTCCTTCCCTGGACAGGGGGCGTGGGATACTGAAGCTTTCTTT; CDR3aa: CASSSFPGQGAWDTEAFF
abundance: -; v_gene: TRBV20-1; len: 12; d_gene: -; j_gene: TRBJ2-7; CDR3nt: TGCAGTGCCCCCAGACCTGTTTACGAGCAGTACTTC; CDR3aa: CSAPRPVYEQYF
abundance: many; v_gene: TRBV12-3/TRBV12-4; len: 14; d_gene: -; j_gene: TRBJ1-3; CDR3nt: TGTGCCAGCAGTTTTGGACATCCGTTTAACACCATATATTTT; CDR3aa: CASSFGHPFNTIYF
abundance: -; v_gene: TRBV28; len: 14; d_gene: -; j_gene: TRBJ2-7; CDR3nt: TGTGCCAGCAGTTTTGGGGACTTAGCCTACGAGCAGTACTTC; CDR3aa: CASSFGDLAYEQYF
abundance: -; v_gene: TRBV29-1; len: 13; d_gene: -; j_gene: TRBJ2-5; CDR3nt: TGCAGCGTCAAGGACTCCCAGGTCGAGACCCAGTACTTC; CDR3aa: CSVKDSQVETQYF
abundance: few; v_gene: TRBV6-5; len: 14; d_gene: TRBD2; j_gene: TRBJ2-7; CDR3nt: TGTGCCAGCAGTTCTCTAGCGGGCCGGCCCGAGCAGTACTTC; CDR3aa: CASSSLAGRPEQYF
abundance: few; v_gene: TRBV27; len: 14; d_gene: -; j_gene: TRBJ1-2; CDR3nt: TGTGCCAGCAGTGAAAGGGGCTCGGTCTATGGCTACACCTTC; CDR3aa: CASSERGSVYGYTF
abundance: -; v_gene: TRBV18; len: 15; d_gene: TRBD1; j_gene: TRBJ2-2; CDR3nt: TGTGCCAGCTCACCACGGGGACAGCTTACCGGGGAGCTGTTTTTT; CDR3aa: CASSPRGQLTGELFF
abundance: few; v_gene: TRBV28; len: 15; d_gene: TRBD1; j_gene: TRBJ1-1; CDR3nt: TGTGCCAGCAGACTGACAGGGGCTAAGGACACTGAAGCTTTCTTT; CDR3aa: CASRLTGAKDTEAFF
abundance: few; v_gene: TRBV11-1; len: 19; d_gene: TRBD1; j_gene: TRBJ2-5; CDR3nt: TGTGCCAGCAGCCAGCCCCCCATGGCTTGGACAGGGGGGATGGAGACCCAGTACTTC; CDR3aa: CASSQPPMAWTGGMETQYF
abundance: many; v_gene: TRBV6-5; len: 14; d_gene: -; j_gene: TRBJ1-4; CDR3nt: TGTGCCAGCAGTTGGGACGGATTAAATGAAAAACTGTTTTTT; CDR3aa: CASSWDGLNEKLFF
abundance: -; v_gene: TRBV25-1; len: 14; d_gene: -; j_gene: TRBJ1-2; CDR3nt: TGTGCCAGCAGTGGAAAAACAGGTGTCTATGGCTACACCTTC; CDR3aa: CASSGKTGVYGYTF
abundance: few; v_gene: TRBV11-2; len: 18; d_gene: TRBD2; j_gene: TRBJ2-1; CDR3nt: TGTGCCAGCAGGTTAACTAGCGGGACCGGGAGTGGGTACAATGAGCAGTTCTTC; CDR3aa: CASRLTSGTGSGYNEQFF
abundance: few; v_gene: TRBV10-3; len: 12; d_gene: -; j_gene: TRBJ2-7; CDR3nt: TGTGCCATCAGTGACTTCAGCTACGAGCAGTACTTC; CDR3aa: CAISDFSYEQYF
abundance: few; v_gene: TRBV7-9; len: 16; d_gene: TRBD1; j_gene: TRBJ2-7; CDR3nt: TGTGCCAGCAGCTTTCCACAGGGGGCCGACCACTACGAGCAGTACTTC; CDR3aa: CASSFPQGADHYEQYF
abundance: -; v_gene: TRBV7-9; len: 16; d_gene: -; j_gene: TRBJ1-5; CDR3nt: TGTGCCAGCAGCTTAGCGGGGACAAATAGCAATCAGCCCCAGCATTTT; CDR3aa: CASSLAGTNSNQPQHF
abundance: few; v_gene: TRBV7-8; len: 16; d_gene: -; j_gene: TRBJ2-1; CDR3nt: TGTGCCAGCAGCCTAGCTGGGCTAGGCCTATACAATGAGCAGTTCTTC; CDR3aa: CASSLAGLGLYNEQFF
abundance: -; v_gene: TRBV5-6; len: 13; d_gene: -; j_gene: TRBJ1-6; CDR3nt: TGTGCCAGCAGCCGGCCCGAGGGGTGGGCCCTCCACTTT; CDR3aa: CASSRPEGWALHF
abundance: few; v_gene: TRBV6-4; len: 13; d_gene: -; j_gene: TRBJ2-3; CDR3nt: TGTGCCAGCAGTCACGGCGAGCGGGCTACGCAGTATTTT; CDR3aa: CASSHGERATQYF
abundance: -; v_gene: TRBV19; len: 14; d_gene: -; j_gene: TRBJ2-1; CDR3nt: TGTGCCAGTAGTCTACGTCGGGCGCACAATGAGCAGTTCTTC; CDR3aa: CASSLRRAHNEQFF
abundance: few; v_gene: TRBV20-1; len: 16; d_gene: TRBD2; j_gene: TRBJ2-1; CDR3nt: TGCAGTGCTAGAGATCCAAGGAGCGGGAGGGCCCCTGAGCAGTTCTTC; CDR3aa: CSARDPRSGRAPEQFF
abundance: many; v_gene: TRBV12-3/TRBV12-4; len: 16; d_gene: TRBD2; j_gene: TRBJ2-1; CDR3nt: TGTGCCAGCAGTTTCGGAGGAACTAGCGGACACAATGAGCAGTTCTTC; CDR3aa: CASSFGGTSGHNEQFF
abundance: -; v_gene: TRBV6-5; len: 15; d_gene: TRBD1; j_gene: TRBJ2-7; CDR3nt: TGTGCCAGCAGTTACCGGGGACAGGGAATCTACGAGCAGTACTTC; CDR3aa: CASSYRGQGIYEQYF
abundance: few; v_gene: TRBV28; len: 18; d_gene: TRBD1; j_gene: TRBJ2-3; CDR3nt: TGTGCCAGCAGTTCACCTTTCCCGGACAGGGGACACACAGATACGCAGTATTTT; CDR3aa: CASSSPFPDRGHTDTQYF
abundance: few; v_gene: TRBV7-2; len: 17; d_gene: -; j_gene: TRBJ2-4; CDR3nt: TGTGCCAGCAGCTTAGGGGGCCTTAGCAGCGCCAAAAACATTCAGTACTTC; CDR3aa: CASSLGGLSSAKNIQYF
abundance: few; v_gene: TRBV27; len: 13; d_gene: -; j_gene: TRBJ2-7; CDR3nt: TGTGCCAGCACCGGTCGGTGGAACTACGAGCAGTACTTC; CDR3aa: CASTGRWNYEQYF
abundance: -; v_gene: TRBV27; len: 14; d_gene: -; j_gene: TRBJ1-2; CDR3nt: TGTGCCAGCAGTCGGACATCCGTGAACTATGGCTACACCTTC; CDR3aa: CASSRTSVNYGYTF
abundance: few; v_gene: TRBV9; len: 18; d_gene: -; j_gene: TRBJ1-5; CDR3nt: TGTGCCAGCAGCGTAGAGGAGGGGGAAGAAAGCGGCAATCAGCCCCAGCATTTT; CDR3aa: CASSVEEGEESGNQPQHF